A selection of T cell receptor beta chains follows, all from one sample in a study of blood T cell repertoires in COVID-19. Clones were read by immunoSEQ multiplex PCR, and TCRdb kept only the in-frame ones, dropping some. The table shows about 39,000 clones, with 75% to 85% occurring only once. The sample taken for sequencing was peripheral blood. These receptors came from a human donor in a cohort sampled during active COVID-19. CDR3s include the opening cysteine and the closing phenylalanine or tryptophan. Each record gives: V gene, J gene, D gene, clone size, CDR3 length, CDR3 DNA, CDR3 protein. A D gene is named only where the DNA matches it firmly. Only part of the rows carry a size: once, few, many, or a class if the clone is expanded.

>TRBV18|TRBJ1-1|TRBD1|NA|14
TGTGCCAGCTCACCGGGACAGGCTAACACTGAAGCTTTCTTT
CASSPGQANTEAFF
>TRBV13|TRBJ1-3|TRBD1|NA|16
TGTGCCAGCAGCTTAGAGGGACAGGGGAGAGGAAACACCATATATTTT
CASSLEGQGRGNTIYF
>TRBV2|TRBJ2-2|TRBD1|NA|19
TGTGCCAGCAGCGGCCGAGGGGACAGTCAGTCAAAAAACACCGGGGAGCTGTTTTTT
CASSGRGDSQSKNTGELFF
>TRBV18|TRBJ2-5|NA|NA|13
TGTGCCAGCTCACCGTCAGGGCGAGAGACCCAGTACTTC
CASSPSGRETQYF
>TRBV6-5|TRBJ1-1|TRBD1|NA|15
TGTGCCAGCAGATCATGGACAGGGGATAACACTGAAGCTTTCTTT
CASRSWTGDNTEAFF
>TRBV19|TRBJ1-2|NA|NA|14
TGTGCCAGTACCCCTGTTGGAGGCAACTATGGCTACACCTTC
CASTPVGGNYGYTF
>TRBV18|TRBJ2-5|TRBD1|NA|15
TGTGCCAGCTCACCACCACAGGGGGCCGGAGAGACCCAGTACTTC
CASSPPQGAGETQYF
>TRBV3-1/TRBV3-2|TRBJ1-5|NA|once|14
TGTGCCAGCAGCCAAGGACTAACTAATCAGCCCCAGCATTTT
CASSQGLTNQPQHF
>TRBV2|TRBJ1-2|NA|NA|12
TGTGCCAGCTCTCCGACGGGCTATGGCTACACCTTC
CASSPTGYGYTF
>TRBV20-1|TRBJ1-4|NA|NA|15
TGCAGTGCTAGTTGGGCGGGGGCGCTTAATGAAAAACTGTTTTTT
CSASWAGALNEKLFF
>TRBV10-3|TRBJ2-7|TRBD1|once|14
TGTGCCATCAGTGGACAGGGAACGTCCTACGAGCAGTACTTC
CAISGQGTSYEQYF
>TRBV7-8|TRBJ2-5|NA|NA|13
TGTGCCAGCAGCATGAGCGGACAAGAGACCCAGTACTTC
CASSMSGQETQYF
>TRBV29-1|TRBJ2-7|TRBD1|NA|15
TGCAGCGTTGAATCAGGGACAGGGAACCCCTACGAGCAGTACTTC
CSVESGTGNPYEQYF
>TRBV7-2|TRBJ2-7|TRBD1|NA|16
TGTGCCAGCAGCTATACCCCCGGGACAGGTAACGAACAGCAGTACTTC
CASSYTPGTGNEQQYF
>TRBV6-5|TRBJ1-3|NA|once|13
TGTGCCAGCAGTCAGGGGACTGGAAACACCATATATTTT
CASSQGTGNTIYF
>TRBV7-2|TRBJ1-1|TRBD1|NA|15
TGTGCCAGCAGCTTCTATGGACAGGGTAACACTGAAGCTTTCTTT
CASSFYGQGNTEAFF
>TRBV2|TRBJ1-5|NA|NA|13
TGTGCCAGCCGCAAGGGGCCAGATCAGCCCCAGCATTTT
CASRKGPDQPQHF
>TRBV19|TRBJ1-2|NA|NA|15
TGTGCCAGTAGTACCTTGGGGGGGCTCGGCTATGGCTACACCTTC
CASSTLGGLGYGYTF
>TRBV7-3|TRBJ1-1|TRBD1|NA|15
TGTGCCAGCAGTTCCACAGGGGCTAGTAGGACTGAAGCTTTCTTT
CASSSTGASRTEAFF
>TRBV27|TRBJ2-3|TRBD2|large|15
TGTGCCAGCAGTCTCTCAGCGGGACCTTTAGATACGCAGTATTTT
CASSLSAGPLDTQYF